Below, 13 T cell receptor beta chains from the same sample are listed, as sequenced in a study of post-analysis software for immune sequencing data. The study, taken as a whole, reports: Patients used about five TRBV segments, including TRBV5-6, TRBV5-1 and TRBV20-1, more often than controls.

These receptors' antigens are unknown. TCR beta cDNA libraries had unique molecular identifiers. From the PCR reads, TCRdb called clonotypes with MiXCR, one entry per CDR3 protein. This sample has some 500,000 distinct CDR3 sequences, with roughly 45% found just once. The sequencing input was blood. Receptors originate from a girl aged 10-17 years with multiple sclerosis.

The CDR3 region is CASSLGTGQGIYEQYF. The CDR3 coding sequence is TGCGCCAGCAGCTTAGGCACGGGACAGGGCATCTACGAGCAGTACTTC. This chain links TRBV5-1 with TRBJ2-7; TRBD1 aligns across 9 bases. V shed 2 bases and J 3 bases; nucleotides not matched to a gene: 9. Germline V gives CDR1 SGHRS, CDR2 YFSETQ. The CDR3 is 16 residues long.

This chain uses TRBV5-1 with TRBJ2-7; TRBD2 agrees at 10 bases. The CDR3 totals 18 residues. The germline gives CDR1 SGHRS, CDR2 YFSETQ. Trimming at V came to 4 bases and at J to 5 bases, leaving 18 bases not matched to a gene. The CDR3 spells CASSPGTAQLAGADEQYF. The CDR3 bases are TGCGCCAGCAGCCCCGGGACAGCCCAGCTAGCGGGAGCAGACGAGCAGTACTTC. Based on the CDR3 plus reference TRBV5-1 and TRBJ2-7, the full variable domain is KAGVTQTPRYLIKTRGQQVTLSCSPISGHRSVSWYQQTPGQGLQFLFEYFSETQRNKGNFPGRFSGRQFSNSRSEMNVSTLELGDSALYLCASSPGTAQLAGADEQYFGPGTRLTVT.

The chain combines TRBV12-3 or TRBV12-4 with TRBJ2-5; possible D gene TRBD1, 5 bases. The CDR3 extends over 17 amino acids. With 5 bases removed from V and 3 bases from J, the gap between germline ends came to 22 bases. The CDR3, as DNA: TGTGCCAGCAGTCCCTCCGCACCCAGGGCCGGAAAAGAGACCCAGTACTTC. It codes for CASSPSAPRAGKETQYF.

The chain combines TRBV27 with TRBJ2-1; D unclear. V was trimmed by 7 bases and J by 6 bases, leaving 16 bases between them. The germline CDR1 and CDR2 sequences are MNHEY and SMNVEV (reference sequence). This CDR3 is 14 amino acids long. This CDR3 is CASTRLPLSNEQFF. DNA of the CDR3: TGTGCCAGCACGCGACTCCCCCTCTCCAATGAGCAGTTCTTC.

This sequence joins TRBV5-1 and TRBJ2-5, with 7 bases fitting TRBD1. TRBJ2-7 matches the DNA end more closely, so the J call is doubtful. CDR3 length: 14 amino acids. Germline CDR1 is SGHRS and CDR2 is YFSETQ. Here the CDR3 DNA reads TGCGCCAGCAGCTTGACGACAGGGCCCTACGAGCAGTACTTC. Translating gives CASSLTTGPYEQYF.

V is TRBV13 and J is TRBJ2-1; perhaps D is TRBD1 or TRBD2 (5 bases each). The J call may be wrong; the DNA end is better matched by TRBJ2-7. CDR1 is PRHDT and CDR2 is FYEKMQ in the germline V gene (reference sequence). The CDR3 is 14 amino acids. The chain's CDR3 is CASSEGLTYNEQYF. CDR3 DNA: TGTGCCAGCAGCGAGGGGTTAACCTACAATGAGCAGTACTTC.

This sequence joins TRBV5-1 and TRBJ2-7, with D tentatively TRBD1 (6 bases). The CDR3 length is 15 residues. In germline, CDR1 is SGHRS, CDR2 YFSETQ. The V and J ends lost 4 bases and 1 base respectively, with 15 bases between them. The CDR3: CASSDDRHPSYEQYF. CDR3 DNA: TGCGCCAGCAGCGACGACAGGCACCCGTCCTACGAGCAGTACTTC. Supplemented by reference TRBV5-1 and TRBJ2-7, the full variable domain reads KAGVTQTPRYLIKTRGQQVTLSCSPISGHRSVSWYQQTPGQGLQFLFEYFSETQRNKGNFPGRFSGRQFSNSRSEMNVSTLELGDSALYLCASSDDRHPSYEQYFGPGTRLTVT.

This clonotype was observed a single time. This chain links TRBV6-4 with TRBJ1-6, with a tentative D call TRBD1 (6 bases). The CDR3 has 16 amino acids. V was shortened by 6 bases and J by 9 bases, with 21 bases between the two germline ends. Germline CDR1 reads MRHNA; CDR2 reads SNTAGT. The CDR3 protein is CASRASGATSGSPLHF. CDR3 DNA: TGTGCCAGCAGAGCGTCGGGGGCTACTTCGGGTTCACCCCTCCACTTT.

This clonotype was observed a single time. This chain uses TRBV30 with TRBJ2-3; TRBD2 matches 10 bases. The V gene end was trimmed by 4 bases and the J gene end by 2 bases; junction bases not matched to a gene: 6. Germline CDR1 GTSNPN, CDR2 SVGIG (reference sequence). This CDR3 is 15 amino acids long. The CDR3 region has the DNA TGTGCCTGGACGCCCGGACTAGCGGACACAGATACGCAGTATTTT. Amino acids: CAWTPGLADTDTQYF.

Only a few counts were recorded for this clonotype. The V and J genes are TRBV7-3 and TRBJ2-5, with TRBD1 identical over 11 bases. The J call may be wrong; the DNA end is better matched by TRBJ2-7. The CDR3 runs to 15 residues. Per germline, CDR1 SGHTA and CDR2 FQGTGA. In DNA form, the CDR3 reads TGTGCCAGCAGCTTAAAGGGGACAGGGGGTCACGAGCAGTACTTC. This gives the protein CASSLKGTGGHEQYF.

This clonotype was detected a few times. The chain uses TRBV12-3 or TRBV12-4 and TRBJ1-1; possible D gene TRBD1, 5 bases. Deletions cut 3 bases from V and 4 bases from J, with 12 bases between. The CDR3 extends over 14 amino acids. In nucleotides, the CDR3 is TGTGCCAGCAGTTTCTGGCAGGGACGCACTGAAGCTTTCTTT. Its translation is CASSFWQGRTEAFF.

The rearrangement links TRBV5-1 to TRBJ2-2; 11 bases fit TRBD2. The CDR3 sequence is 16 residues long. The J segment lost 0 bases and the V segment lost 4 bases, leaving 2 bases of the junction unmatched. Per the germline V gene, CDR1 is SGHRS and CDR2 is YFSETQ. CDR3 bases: TGCGCCAGCAGCCCGACTAGCGGGGCGAACACCGGGGAGCTGTTTTTT. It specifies CASSPTSGANTGELFF. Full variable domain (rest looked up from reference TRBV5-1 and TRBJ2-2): KAGVTQTPRYLIKTRGQQVTLSCSPISGHRSVSWYQQTPGQGLQFLFEYFSETQRNKGNFPGRFSGRQFSNSRSEMNVSTLELGDSALYLCASSPTSGANTGELFFGEGSRLTVL.

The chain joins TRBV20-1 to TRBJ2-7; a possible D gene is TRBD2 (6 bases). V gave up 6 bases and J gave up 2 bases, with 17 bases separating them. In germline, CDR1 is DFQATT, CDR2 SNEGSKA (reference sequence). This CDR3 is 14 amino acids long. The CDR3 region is CSASPGSYPYEQYF. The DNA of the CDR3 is TGCAGTGCCAGTCCCGGGAGTTACCCCTACGAGCAGTACTTC.